One TCR beta chain is described in this entry. Its antigen is not known. The data were taken from a study of CXCR3-negative and CXCR3-positive naive CD8 T cells. General study results and limits: Both naive subsets carried similar amounts of surface CD5, so TCR strength was inferred from TRB CDR3 properties.

Germline V gene sequence: CDR1 MDHEN, CDR2 SYDVKM. The CDR3 is 15 amino acids. Each TRB cDNA library was prepared by 5' RACE (with UMI labels). TCRdb processed the 5' RACE reads again and assigns one entry to each CDR3 protein, with no DNA. The sample totals about 43,000 distinct CDR3 sequences. The sequence was obtained from a human donor in good health. Some clones in this sample may be carry-over from other donors' samples. The chain joins TRBV28 to TRBJ2-3; the D call of TRBD1 rests on TCRdb alone, since no DNA is present to check it. The source material was memory CD8+ T cells from blood. The CDR3 loop reads CASSLAGTSTDTQYF.